This TCR beta chain was recovered during a study of T cell repertoires in cytomegalovirus infection. Overall study: Evidence of both CMV infection and a matching HLA type came from public TCR beta signatures.

TCRdb called the reads again in MiXCR, with one record for every CDR3 protein. The repertoire includes about 180,000 distinct CDR3 sequences, 13% to 15% of them detected once, and around 27% sits in the top ten. Deletions cut 1 base from V and 5 bases from J, with 9 bases between. The CDR3 consists of 13 residues. Germline loops: CDR1 SGHTA, CDR2 FQGNSA. This clonotype was counted ten times or more. The chain carries TRBV7-2 and TRBJ2-7; D gene unclear. Source material: PBMCs. The origin of this receptor is a human donor in good health (CMV status not recorded). Some clones in this sample may be carry-over from other donors' samples. This CDR3 reads CASSLDWRHEQYF. For the CDR3, the DNA is TGTGCCAGCAGCTTAGATTGGAGACACGAGCAGTACTTC.